This T cell receptor (beta chain) emerged from a study of T cell responses to AZD1222 COVID-19 vaccine. The ends lost 2 bases at V and 0 bases at J; junction bases unmatched: 9. Germline CDR1 and CDR2: KGHSH and LQKENI. The CDR3 sequence is 18 residues long. Clones were sequenced by immunoSEQ multiplex PCR, and TCRdb holds only the in-frame ones, with some missing. The data show over 150,000 clones, 80% to 95% seen once. Study-wide results and limits: Receipt of two AZD1222 doses was followed by a rise in Spike-specific TCR breadth and depth. Clonal diversity was possibly underestimated, and white British individuals and females predominated among donors. Repertoires in all cases were sampled only once the peak T cell response had passed.

About this clone: Antigen: not known.

The receptor was isolated from an adult in good health. The chain uses TRBV18 and TRBJ2-2; 7 nucleotides align to TRBD2. The sample was peripheral blood, taken on day 0 of AZD1222 vaccination. This chain's CDR3 is CASSPIWIREANTGELFF. The CDR3 nucleotides read TGTGCCAGCTCACCAATATGGATCCGGGAGGCGAACACCGGGGAGCTGTTTTTT.